This T cell receptor beta chain was identified during a study of cytomegalovirus exposure and HLA in healthy donors. Study-wide context: An earlier analysis found 120 million or so unique TCR beta sequences from 150 million to 200 million T cells. Study-wide points: Apparent HLA restriction characterized most CMV-associated TCR beta chains in a later analysis.

To note about this clone: Antigen unknown.

The PCR ran on 60 Vbeta and 13 Jbeta primers. Here immunoSEQ multiplex PCR was the method, and the copy in TCRdb shows in-frame clones only, minus some. Among around 210,000 clones listed, roughly 84% were seen once. Between the trimmed V and J ends, which lost 5 bases and 12 bases, there was a span of 11 bases. This CDR3 comprises 12 residues. Germline-derived CDR1 and CDR2 are MNHEY and SVGAGI. The TCR sequence derives from a girl aged 2-10 years in good health and CMV-seronegative. Sequencing was performed on PBMCs. The chain combines TRBV6-5 with TRBJ1-6; D is unclear. The CDR3 nucleotides read TGTGCCAGCAGTCCCCGAGGAGGACCCCTCCACTTT. Translated, it gives CASSPRGGPLHF.